This T cell receptor (beta chain) is from a study of OX40 agonist ivuxolimab in advanced cancers. The wider study: Given to patients was ivuxolimab, an agonistic anti-OX40 (CD134) antibody.

Sequenced by immunoSEQ multiplex PCR; TCRdb stores in-frame clones only, minus some. The data contain fewer than 65,000 clones, around 90% of them singletons. General observations from the study: CD4+ and CD8+ blood T cells expanded clonally by week 6 at 0.1 to 3.0 mg/kg. Partial responders receiving 0.1-3.0 mg/kg showed among the lowest clonal expansion. The study found that CD8+ T cells averaged more expanded clones than CD4+.

Comment on this clone: Its antigen is unknown.

The source was CD4+ or CD8+ T cells sorted from blood, collected in a trial of the OX40 agonist ivuxolimab. The sequence was collected from an adult with an advanced solid tumor such as melanoma, head and neck, liver or kidney cancer.

The CDR3 loop reads CASMIARETQYF. The DNA of the CDR3 is TGTGCCAGCATGATAGCTCGAGAGACCCAGTACTTC. The V gene is TRBV6-1, the J gene TRBJ2-5; D is undetermined. The CDR3 spans 12 residues. The V gene lost 7 bases and the J gene lost 4 bases, with 10 bases spanning the gap. The germline V gene encodes CDR1 MNHNS and CDR2 SASEGT.